The subject of this entry is one TCR beta chain. Its specificity is unknown. Using immunoSEQ multiplex PCR, the repertoire was profiled, and TCRdb retains in-frame clones only, with some absent. This table holds roughly 2,900 clones, about 73% found once. This record comes from a study of immune cell composition in non-small cell lung cancer. Overall study context: Most cases were lung adenocarcinoma or squamous cell carcinoma.

The CDR3 has 20 residues. CDR1 SGHRS and CDR2 YFSETQ come from the germline V gene. With 1 base clipped from V and 0 bases from J, the junction kept 14 bases outside the gene matches. DNA was extracted from unsorted cell suspensions stored frozen. Regarding the study as a whole: Squamous carcinomas (roughly 80%) more often had tumour-associated clones >0.5% than adenocarcinomas (approximately 35%). In adenocarcinoma, maximal tumour-associated clone frequency tracked TIL tumour reactivity.

Specimen: lung tumor tissue. This clonotype was sampled from a human donor with non-small cell lung cancer. The V gene is TRBV5-1, the J gene TRBJ2-1; 9 bases match TRBD2. The CDR3 nucleotides read TGCGCCAGCAGCTTGATTAGGGGAATGGCGGGGGGGCCCTCCTACAATGAGCAGTTCTTC. This encodes CASSLIRGMAGGPSYNEQFF.